The clone carrying this TCR beta chain came up many times. This may come from a read error, since a much larger clone is one base off. TCRdb used MiXCR to reprocess the multiplex PCR reads, holding one entry per CDR3 protein. The data show about 14,000 distinct CDR3 sequences, 55% seen once. These data belong to a study of breast tumors, draining lymph nodes, adjacent tissues. J was trimmed by 12 bases and V by 6 bases; bases with no gene match: 12. The germline CDR1 and CDR2 sequences are DFQATT and SNEGSKA (reference sequence). This CDR3 is 13 amino acids long. What was sequenced was tumor-adjacent breast tissue. The chain employs TRBV20-1 and TRBJ2-1; TRBD1 matches at 9 bases. This receptor was obtained from a female donor with breast cancer. Some clones in this sample may be carry-over from other donors' samples. In DNA, the CDR3 is TGCAGTGCCCCGGGACAGGGTTTCGATGCGCAGTTCTTC. It encodes CSAPGQGFDAQFF.